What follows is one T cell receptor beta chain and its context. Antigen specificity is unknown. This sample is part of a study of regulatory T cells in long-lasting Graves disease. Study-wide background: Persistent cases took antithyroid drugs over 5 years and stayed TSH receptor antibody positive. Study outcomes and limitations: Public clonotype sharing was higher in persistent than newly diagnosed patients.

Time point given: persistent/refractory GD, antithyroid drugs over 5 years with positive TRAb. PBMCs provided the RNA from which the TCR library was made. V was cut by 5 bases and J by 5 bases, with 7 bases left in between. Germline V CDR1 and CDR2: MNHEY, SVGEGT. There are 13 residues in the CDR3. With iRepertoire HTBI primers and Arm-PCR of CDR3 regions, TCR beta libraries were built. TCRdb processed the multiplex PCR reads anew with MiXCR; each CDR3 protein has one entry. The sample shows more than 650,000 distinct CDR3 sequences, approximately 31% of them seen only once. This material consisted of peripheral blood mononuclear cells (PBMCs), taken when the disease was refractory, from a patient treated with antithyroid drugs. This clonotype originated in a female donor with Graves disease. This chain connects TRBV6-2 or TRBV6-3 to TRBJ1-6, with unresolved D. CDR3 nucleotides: TGTGCCAGCAGTCGACTTAATAATTCACCCCTCCACTTT. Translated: CASSRLNNSPLHF.